The TCR beta chain under discussion was sequenced for a study of Ad26.COV2.S vaccination and SARS-CoV-2 variants. Points from the study as a whole: Vaccinees and placebo recipients showed similar non-spike TCR breadth.

The sample's treatment: approximately 18 received Ad26.COV2.S at low or high dose, single or two shots; about 5 received placebo; per-sample allocation not given. Material that was analyzed had been drawn on day 63 after the first vaccine or placebo injection. The length of the CDR3 is 19 residues. V dropped 0 bases and J dropped 0; count of bases not matched to a gene: 9. The germline gives CDR1 LGHNA, CDR2 YSLEER. As regards this clone: Its antigen is not identified.

Here immunoSEQ multiplex PCR was the method, and the copy in TCRdb shows in-frame clones only, minus some. The sample records hundreds of thousands of clones, about 90% being singletons. The TCR originated in a person aged 18-60 years who received the Ad26.COV2.S COVID-19 vaccine or a placebo. The chain joins TRBV4-3 to TRBJ2-1, with TRBD2 matching over 9 bases. The sample consisted of peripheral blood, taken in a trial of Ad26.COV2.S vaccine versus placebo. The CDR3, as DNA: TGCGCCAGCAGCCAAGAAGGGGCTAGCGGGGCCAGCTCCTACAATGAGCAGTTCTTC. Residues: CASSQEGASGASSYNEQFF.